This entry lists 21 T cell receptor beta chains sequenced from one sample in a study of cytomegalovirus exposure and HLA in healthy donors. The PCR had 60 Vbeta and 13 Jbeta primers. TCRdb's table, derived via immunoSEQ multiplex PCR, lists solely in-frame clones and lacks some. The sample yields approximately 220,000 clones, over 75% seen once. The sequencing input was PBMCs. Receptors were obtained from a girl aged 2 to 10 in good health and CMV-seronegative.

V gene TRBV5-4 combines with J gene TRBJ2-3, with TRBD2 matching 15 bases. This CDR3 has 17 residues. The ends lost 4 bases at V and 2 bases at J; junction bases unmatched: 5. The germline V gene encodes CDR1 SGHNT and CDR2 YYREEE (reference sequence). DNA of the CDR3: TGTGCCAGCAGCACCGGGACTAGCGGGGGGTACACAGATACGCAGTATTTT. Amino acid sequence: CASSTGTSGGYTDTQYF.

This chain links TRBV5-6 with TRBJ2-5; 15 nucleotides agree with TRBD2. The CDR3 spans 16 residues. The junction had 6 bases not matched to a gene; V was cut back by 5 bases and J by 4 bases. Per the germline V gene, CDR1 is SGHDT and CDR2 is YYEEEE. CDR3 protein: CASSGLAGGPGETQYF. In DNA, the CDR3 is TGTGCCAGCAGTGGACTAGCGGGAGGGCCGGGAGAGACCCAGTACTTC.

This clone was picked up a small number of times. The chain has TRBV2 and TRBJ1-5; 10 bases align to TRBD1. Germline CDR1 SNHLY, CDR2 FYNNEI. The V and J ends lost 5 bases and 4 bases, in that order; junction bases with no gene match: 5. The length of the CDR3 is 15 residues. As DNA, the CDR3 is TGTGCCAGCAGTAGGACAGGGGGGACTAATCAGCCCCAGCATTTT. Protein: CASSRTGGTNQPQHF.

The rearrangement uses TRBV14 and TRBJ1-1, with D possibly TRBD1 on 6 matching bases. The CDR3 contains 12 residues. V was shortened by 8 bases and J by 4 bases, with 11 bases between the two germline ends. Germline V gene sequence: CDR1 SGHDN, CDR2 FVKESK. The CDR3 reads CASPTGPTEAFF. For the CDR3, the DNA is TGTGCCAGCCCGACAGGTCCCACTGAAGCTTTCTTT.

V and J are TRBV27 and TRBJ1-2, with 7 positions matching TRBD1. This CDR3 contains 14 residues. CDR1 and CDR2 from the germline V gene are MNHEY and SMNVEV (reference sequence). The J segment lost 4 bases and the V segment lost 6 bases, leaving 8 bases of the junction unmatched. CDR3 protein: CASRHRGQGYGYTF. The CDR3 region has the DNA TGTGCCAGCAGGCACAGGGGTCAAGGCTATGGCTACACCTTC.

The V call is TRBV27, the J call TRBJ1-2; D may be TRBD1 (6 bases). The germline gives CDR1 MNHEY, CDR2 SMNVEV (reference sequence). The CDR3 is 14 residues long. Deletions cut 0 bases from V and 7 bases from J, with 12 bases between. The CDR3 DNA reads TGTGCCAGCAGTTTATCGATAGGGGGAGTTGGCTACACCTTC. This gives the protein CASSLSIGGVGYTF.

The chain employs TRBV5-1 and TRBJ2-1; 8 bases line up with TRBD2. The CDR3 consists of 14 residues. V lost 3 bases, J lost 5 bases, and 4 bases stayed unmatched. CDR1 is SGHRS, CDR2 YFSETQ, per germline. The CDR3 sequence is CASSSRGENNEQFF. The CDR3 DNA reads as TGCGCCAGCAGCTCGCGGGGGGAAAACAATGAGCAGTTCTTC.

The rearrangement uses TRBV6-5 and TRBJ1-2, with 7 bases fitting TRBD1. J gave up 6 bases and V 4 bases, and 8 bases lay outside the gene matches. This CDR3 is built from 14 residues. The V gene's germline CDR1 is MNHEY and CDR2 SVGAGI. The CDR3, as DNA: TGTGCCAGCAGTTTCCGCCCTACAGGGGATGGCTACACCTTC. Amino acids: CASSFRPTGDGYTF.

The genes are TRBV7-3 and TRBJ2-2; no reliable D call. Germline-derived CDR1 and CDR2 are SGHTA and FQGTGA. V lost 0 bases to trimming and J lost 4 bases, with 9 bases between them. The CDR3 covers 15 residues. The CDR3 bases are TGTGCCAGCAGCTTAACTGGTAGCAGCACCGGGGAGCTGTTTTTT. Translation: CASSLTGSSTGELFF.

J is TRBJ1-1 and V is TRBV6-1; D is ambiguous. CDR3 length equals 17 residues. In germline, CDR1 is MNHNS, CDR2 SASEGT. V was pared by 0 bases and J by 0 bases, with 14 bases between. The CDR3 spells CASSEALKSAMNTEAFF. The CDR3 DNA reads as TGTGCCAGCAGTGAAGCGCTTAAGTCAGCGATGAACACTGAAGCTTTCTTT.

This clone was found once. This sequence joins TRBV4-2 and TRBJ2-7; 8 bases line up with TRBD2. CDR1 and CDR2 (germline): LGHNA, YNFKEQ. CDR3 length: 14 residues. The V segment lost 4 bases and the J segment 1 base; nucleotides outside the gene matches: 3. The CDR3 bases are TGTGCCAGCAGCCTAAGCGGGAGATCCTACGAGCAGTACTTC. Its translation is CASSLSGRSYEQYF.

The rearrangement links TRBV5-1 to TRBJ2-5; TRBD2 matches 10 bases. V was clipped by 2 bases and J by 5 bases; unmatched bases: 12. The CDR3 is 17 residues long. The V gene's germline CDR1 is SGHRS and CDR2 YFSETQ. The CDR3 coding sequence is TGCGCCAGCAGCTTACAACTAGCGGGGAACCGAGGGGAGACCCAGTACTTC. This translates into CASSLQLAGNRGETQYF.

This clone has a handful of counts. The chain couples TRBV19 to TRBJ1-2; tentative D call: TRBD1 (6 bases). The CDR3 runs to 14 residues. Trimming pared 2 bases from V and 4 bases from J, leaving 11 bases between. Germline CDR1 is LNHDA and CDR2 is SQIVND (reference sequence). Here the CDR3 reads CASSISQGSYGYTF. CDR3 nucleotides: TGTGCCAGTAGTATAAGCCAGGGGAGCTATGGCTACACCTTC. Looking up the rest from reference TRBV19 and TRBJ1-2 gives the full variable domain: DGGITQSPKYLFRKEGQNVTLSCEQNLNHDAMYWYRQDPGQGLRLIYYSQIVNDFQKGDIAEGYSVSREKKESFPLTVTSAQKNPTAFYLCASSISQGSYGYTFGSGTRLTVV.

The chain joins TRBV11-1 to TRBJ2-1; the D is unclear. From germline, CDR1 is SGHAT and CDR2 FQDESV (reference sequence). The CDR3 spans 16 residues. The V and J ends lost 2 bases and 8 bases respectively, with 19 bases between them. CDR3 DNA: TGTGCCAGCAGCTTAATTTCGACATCACAGAAAGATGAGCAGTTCTTC. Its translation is CASSLISTSQKDEQFF.

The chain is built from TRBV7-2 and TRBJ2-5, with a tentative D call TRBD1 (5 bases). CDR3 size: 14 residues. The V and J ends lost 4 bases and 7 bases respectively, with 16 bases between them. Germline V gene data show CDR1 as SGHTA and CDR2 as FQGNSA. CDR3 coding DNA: TGTGCCAGCAGCTACTTTGGGGCTAGTGGGACCCAGTACTTC. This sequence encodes CASSYFGASGTQYF.

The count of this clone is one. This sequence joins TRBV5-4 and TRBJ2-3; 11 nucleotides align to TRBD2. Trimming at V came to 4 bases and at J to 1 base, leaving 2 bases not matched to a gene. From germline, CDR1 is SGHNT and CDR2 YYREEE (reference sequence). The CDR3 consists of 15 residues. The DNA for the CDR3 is TGTGCCAGCAGCCTGGGACTAGCGGGCACAGATACGCAGTATTTT. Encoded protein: CASSLGLAGTDTQYF.

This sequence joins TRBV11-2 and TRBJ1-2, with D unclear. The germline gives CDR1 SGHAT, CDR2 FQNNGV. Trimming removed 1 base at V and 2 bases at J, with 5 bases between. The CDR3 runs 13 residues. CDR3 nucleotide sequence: TGTGCCAGCAGCTTAGGGAGGAACTATGGCTACACCTTC. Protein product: CASSLGRNYGYTF.

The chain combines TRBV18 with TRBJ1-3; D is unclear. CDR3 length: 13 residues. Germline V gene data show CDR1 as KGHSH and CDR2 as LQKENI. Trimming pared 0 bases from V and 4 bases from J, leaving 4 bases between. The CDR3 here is CASSPPTGNTIYF. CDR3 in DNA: TGTGCCAGCTCACCACCGACAGGAAACACCATATATTTT.

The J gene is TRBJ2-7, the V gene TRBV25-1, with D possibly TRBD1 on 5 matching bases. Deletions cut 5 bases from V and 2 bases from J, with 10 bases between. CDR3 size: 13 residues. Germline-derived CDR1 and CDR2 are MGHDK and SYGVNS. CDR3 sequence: CASSLAGTYEQYF. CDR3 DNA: TGTGCCAGCAGTCTGGCAGGGACCTACGAGCAGTACTTC.

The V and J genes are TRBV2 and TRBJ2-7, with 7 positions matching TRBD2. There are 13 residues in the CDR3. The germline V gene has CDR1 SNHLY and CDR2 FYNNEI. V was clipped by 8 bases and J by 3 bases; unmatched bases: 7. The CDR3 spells CASGRGSYYEQYF. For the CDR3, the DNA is TGTGCCAGCGGGAGGGGCTCCTACTACGAGCAGTACTTC.

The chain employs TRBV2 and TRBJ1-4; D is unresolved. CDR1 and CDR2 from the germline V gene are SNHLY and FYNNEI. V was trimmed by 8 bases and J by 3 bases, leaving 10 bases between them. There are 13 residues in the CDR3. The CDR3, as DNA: TGTGCCAGCGGAGGGTGGGCTAATGAAAAACTGTTTTTT. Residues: CASGGWANEKLFF.